These 4 T cell receptor beta chains originate from one sample sequenced in a study of CD8 T cells in Susac syndrome. RNA, at about 0.45 to 1 ug, was reverse transcribed with random hexamers. TCRdb called the immunoSEQ multiplex PCR reads again in MiXCR, with one record for every CDR3 protein. The table includes roughly 220,000 distinct CDR3 sequences, 94% detected once. Source material: CD4+ T cells from PBMCs. The receptors stem from a human donor with Susac syndrome.

The chain joins TRBV11-2 to TRBJ2-4; the match to TRBD2 covers 7 bases. After removal of 5 bases from V and 0 bases from J, the junction contained 28 bases not matched to a gene. CDR1 and CDR2 from the germline V gene are SGHAT and FQNNGV. The CDR3 is made up of 23 amino acids. The CDR3, as DNA: TGTGCCAGCAGCCTGCTCTGGCCGGAGGTGGGGGGGGGTTCTGGCTTAGCCAAAAACATTCAGTACTTC. Its translation is CASSLLWPEVGGGSGLAKNIQYF.

This chain links TRBV27 with TRBJ2-3, with TRBD2 identical over 7 bases. V lost 4 bases to trimming and J lost 0 bases; unmatched junction nucleotides: 10. Germline lookup yields CDR1 MNHEY and CDR2 SMNVEV (reference sequence). CDR3 length: 17 amino acids. DNA of the CDR3: TGTGCCAGCAGTTCCCCTAGCGGACCTCGGAGCACAGATACGCAGTATTTT. Translation: CASSSPSGPRSTDTQYF.

The gene calls are TRBV12-3 or TRBV12-4 and TRBJ1-1; D unclear. The CDR3 totals 13 residues. Trimming took off 3 bases at V and 5 bases at J, with 10 bases between the two ends. The CDR3 coding sequence is TGTGCCAGCAGTTTGACGAGTGGGACTGAAGCTTTCTTT. Protein product: CASSLTSGTEAFF.

V usage is TRBV12-3 or TRBV12-4 and J usage is TRBJ2-3; a weak D match, TRBD2 (5 bases). The CDR3 runs 14 residues. Trimming took off 3 bases at V and 4 bases at J, with 11 bases between the two ends. CDR3 protein: CASSLGVLPDTQYF. Here the CDR3 DNA reads TGTGCCAGCAGTTTGGGAGTACTTCCAGATACGCAGTATTTT.